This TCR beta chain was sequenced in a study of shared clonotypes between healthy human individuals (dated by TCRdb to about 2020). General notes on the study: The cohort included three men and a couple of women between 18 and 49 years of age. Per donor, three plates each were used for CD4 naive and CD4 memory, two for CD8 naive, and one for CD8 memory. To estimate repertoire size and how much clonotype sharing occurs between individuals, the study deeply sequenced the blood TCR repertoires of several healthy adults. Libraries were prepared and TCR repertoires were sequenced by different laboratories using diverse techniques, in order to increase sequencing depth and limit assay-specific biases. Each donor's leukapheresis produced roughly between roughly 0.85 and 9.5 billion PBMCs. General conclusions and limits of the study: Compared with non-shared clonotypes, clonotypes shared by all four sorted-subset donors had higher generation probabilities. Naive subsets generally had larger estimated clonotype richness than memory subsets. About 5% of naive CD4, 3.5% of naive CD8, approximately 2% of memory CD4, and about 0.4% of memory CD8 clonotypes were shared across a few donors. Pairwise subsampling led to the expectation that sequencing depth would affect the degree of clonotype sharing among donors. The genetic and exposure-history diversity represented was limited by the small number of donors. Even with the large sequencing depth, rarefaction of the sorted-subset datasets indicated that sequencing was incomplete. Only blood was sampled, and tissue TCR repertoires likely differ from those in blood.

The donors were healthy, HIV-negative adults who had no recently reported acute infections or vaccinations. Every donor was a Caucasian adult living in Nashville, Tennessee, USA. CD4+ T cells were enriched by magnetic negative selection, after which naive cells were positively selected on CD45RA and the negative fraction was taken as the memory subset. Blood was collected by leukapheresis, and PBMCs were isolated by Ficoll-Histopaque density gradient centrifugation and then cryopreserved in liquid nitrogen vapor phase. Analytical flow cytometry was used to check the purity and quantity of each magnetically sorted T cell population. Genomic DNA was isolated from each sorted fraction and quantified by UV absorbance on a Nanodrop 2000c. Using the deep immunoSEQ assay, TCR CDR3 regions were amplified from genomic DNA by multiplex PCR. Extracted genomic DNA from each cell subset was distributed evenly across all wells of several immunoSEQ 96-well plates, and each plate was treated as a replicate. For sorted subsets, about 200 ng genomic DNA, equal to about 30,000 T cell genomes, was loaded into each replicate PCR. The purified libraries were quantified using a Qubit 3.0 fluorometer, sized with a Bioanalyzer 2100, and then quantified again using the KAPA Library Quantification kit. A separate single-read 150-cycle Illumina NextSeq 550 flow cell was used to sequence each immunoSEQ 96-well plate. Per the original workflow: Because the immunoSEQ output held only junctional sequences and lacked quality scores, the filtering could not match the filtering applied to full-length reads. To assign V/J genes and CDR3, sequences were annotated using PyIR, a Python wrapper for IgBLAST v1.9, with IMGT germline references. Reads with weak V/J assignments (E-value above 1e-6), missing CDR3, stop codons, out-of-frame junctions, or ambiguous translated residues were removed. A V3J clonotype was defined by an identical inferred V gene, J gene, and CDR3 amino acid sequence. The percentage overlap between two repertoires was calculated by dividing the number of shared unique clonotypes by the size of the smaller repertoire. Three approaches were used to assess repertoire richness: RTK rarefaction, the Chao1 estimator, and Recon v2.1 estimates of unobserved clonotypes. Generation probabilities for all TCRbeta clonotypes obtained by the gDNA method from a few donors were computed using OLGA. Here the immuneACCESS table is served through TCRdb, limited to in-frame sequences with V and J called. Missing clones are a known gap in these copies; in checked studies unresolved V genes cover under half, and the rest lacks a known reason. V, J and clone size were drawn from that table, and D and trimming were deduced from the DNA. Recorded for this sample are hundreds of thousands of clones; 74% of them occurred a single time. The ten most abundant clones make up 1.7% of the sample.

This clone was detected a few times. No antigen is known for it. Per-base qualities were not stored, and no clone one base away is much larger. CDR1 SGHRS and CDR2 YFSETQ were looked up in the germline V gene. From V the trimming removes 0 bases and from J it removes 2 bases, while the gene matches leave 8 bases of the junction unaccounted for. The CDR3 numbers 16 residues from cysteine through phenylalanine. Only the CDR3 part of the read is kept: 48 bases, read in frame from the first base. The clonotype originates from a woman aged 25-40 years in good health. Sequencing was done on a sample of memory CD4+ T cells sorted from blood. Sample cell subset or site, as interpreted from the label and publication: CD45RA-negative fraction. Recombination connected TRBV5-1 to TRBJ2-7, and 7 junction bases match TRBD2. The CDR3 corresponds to CASSLGAGGIAYEQYF. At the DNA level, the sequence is TGCGCCAGCAGCTTGGGAGCCGGGGGGATTGCCTACGAGCAGTACTTC. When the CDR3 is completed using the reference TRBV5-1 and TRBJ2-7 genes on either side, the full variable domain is KAGVTQTPRYLIKTRGQQVTLSCSPISGHRSVSWYQQTPGQGLQFLFEYFSETQRNKGNFPGRFSGRQFSNSRSEMNVSTLELGDSALYLCASSLGAGGIAYEQYFGPGTRLTVT.